This TCR beta chain was identified during a study of blood T cell repertoires in COVID-19. Seattle participants joined during active infection and were tracked over time. The repertoire was sequenced with immunoSEQ multiplex PCR; TCRdb's copy has only in-frame clones and lacks some. The repertoire includes some 240,000 clones, 75% to 85% of them detected once, and over 2% sits in the top ten. The CDR3 spans 15 residues. Trimming shortened V by 5 bases and J by 0 bases, and 13 bases separated the two germline ends. Germline values: CDR1 MNHEY, CDR2 SVGAGI. The sample taken for sequencing was peripheral blood. The receptor was isolated from a woman in her seventies with COVID-19, enrolled during active disease. The chain joins TRBV6-5 to TRBJ1-1; no clear D. As DNA, the CDR3 is TGTGCCAGCAGTCCCTTTACTACGCTGAACACTGAAGCTTTCTTT. This gives the protein CASSPFTTLNTEAFF.